This passage covers 4 T cell receptor beta chains from one sample sequenced in a study of shared clonotypes between healthy human individuals. Some clones are missing from TCRdb's copy, which holds only in-frame ones; the method was immunoSEQ multiplex PCR. This table holds around 2,000,000 clones, roughly 96% found once. Material for sequencing was naive CD4+ T cells sorted from blood. Subset denoted: CD45RA+ positively selected. These TCRs come from a man between 18 and 29 years old in good health.

The chain employs TRBV7-9 and TRBJ1-5; D might be TRBD1 (6 bases). Germline loops: CDR1 SEHNR, CDR2 FQNEAQ (reference sequence). This CDR3 contains 15 residues. The germline V and J ends were trimmed by 0 bases and 4 bases, with 10 bases remaining between them. CDR3 in DNA: TGTGCCAGCAGCTTAGCAGGGGGACCTAATCAGCCCCAGCATTTT. This encodes CASSLAGGPNQPQHF.

The chain employs TRBV6-1 and TRBJ1-5; 7 nucleotides agree with TRBD1. The CDR3 is 13 residues long. Trimming cost V 6 bases and J 3 bases; bases outside gene matches: 2. Per the germline V gene, CDR1 is MNHNS and CDR2 is SASEGT. CDR3 in amino acids: CASRTGFNQPQHF. The CDR3 DNA reads TGTGCCAGCAGGACAGGGTTCAATCAGCCCCAGCATTTT.

This clone has only one observation. J is TRBJ2-7 and V is TRBV6-1, with 7 nucleotides matching TRBD1. Looked up from germline, CDR1 is MNHNS and CDR2 is SASEGT. This CDR3 region has 15 residues. The trim removed 8 bases at V and 0 bases at J, leaving 10 bases unmatched. The CDR3 region is CASSPSGTVSYEQYF. CDR3 bases: TGTGCCAGCTCTCCATCCGGGACAGTCTCCTACGAGCAGTACTTC.

The V call is TRBV11-2, the J call TRBJ2-3; no definite D call. The CDR3 length is 13 residues. Germline V gene data show CDR1 as SGHAT and CDR2 as FQNNGV. V shed 7 bases and J shed 1 base, with 9 bases lying between them. The chain's CDR3 is CASKVARTDTQYF. The CDR3 nucleotides read TGTGCCAGCAAGGTAGCCCGCACAGATACGCAGTATTTT.